This T cell receptor (beta chain) derives from a study of T cells in localized non-small cell lung cancer. The data were produced by immunoSEQ multiplex PCR, yet TCRdb's version contains in-frame clones alone and is incomplete. The profile covers over 30,000 clones, with approximately 87% appearing a single time and roughly 4.5% taken by the ten largest. V dropped 3 bases and J dropped 6; count of bases not matched to a gene: 9. The CDR3 is 15 amino acids. Germline CDR1 reads MNHEY; CDR2 reads SMNVEV (reference sequence). The sequence derives from a man aged 35-69 years with stage I lung adenocarcinoma. The gene calls are TRBV27 and TRBJ2-7; 9 nucleotides match TRBD1. The sequenced sample was peripheral blood, obtained before any cancer treatment. The CDR3 reads CASSLRKGQGGEQYF. The CDR3 DNA reads as TGTGCCAGCAGTTTGCGGAAGGGACAGGGCGGCGAGCAGTACTTC.